A single sample is the source of the 8 T cell receptor beta chains below, sequenced in a study of blood T cell repertoires in COVID-19. Produced via immunoSEQ multiplex PCR; TCRdb's table is partial and in-frame only. The top ten clones hold about 7.4% of a sample with about 81,000 clones, roughly 86% of them seen once. The sample was peripheral blood. The receptors derive from a human donor in a cohort sampled during active COVID-19.

The rearrangement links TRBV5-4 to TRBJ2-5; 10 bases match TRBD1. The CDR3 is 14 amino acids. The germline V gene has CDR1 SGHNT and CDR2 YYREEE (reference sequence). V trimming: 3 bases; J trimming: 2 bases; junction bases outside the gene matches: 1. In DNA form, the CDR3 reads TGTGCCAGCAGCTGGACAGGGGGGCAAGAGACCCAGTACTTC. Amino acids: CASSWTGGQETQYF.

The gene calls are TRBV5-1 and TRBJ2-6; D is undetermined. The CDR3 extends over 12 amino acids. Germline CDR1 is SGHRS and CDR2 is YFSETQ. Deletions cut 7 bases from V and 15 bases from J, with 17 bases between. The CDR3 DNA sequence: TGCGCCAGCTCCACGACCTCAGAGGCCCTGACTTTC. It translates to CASSTTSEALTF. Filled out from reference TRBV5-1 and TRBJ2-6, the complete variable domain reads KAGVTQTPRYLIKTRGQQVTLSCSPISGHRSVSWYQQTPGQGLQFLFEYFSETQRNKGNFPGRFSGRQFSNSRSEMNVSTLELGDSALYLCASSTTSEALTFGAGSRLTVL.

The chain carries TRBV5-1 and TRBJ2-2; D possibly corresponds to TRBD2 (5 bases). The CDR3 has 14 residues. Germline-derived CDR1 and CDR2 are SGHRS and YFSETQ. The ends were cut back, 6 bases at V and 6 bases at J, with 15 bases in the middle. The CDR3 protein is CASTRDSAAGELFF. The CDR3 nucleotides are TGCGCCAGCACCCGGGATTCGGCAGCCGGGGAGCTGTTTTTT. The full variable domain, in which reference TRBV5-1 and TRBJ2-2 provide the parts outside the CDR3, is KAGVTQTPRYLIKTRGQQVTLSCSPISGHRSVSWYQQTPGQGLQFLFEYFSETQRNKGNFPGRFSGRQFSNSRSEMNVSTLELGDSALYLCASTRDSAAGELFFGEGSRLTVL.

This sequence joins TRBV2 and TRBJ2-3; TRBD1 agrees at 8 bases. The CDR3 is made up of 15 amino acids. The germline V gene encodes CDR1 SNHLY and CDR2 FYNNEI. J lost 2 bases, V lost 7 bases, and 8 bases had no gene match. In nucleotides, the CDR3 is TGTGCCAGCATCCCAGTGGACAGGGTCACAGATACGCAGTATTTT. This encodes CASIPVDRVTDTQYF.

The rearrangement joins TRBV18 to TRBJ1-3; 10 positions match TRBD1. Per germline, CDR1 KGHSH and CDR2 LQKENI. The CDR3 is made up of 14 amino acids. J lost 5 bases, V lost 2 bases, and 0 bases had no gene match. The CDR3 region is CASSPDRGRNTIYF. CDR3 DNA sequence: TGTGCCAGCTCACCAGACAGGGGGCGAAACACCATATATTTT.

The chain has TRBV20-1 and TRBJ2-7; no definite D call. This CDR3 has 13 amino acids. V was trimmed by 3 bases and J by 2 bases, leaving 11 bases between them. Germline V gives CDR1 DFQATT, CDR2 SNEGSKA (reference sequence). CDR3 loop: CSASSGTPYEQYF. DNA of the CDR3: TGCAGTGCTAGTTCAGGCACCCCCTACGAGCAGTACTTC.

The chain employs TRBV7-8 and TRBJ2-7, with D maybe TRBD1 (6 bases). CDR1 and CDR2 (germline): SGHVS, FQNEAQ. There are 15 residues in the CDR3. V was shortened by 5 bases and J by 3 bases, with 17 bases between the two germline ends. CDR3 protein: CASSASRAGVYEQYF. The CDR3 DNA sequence: TGTGCCAGCAGCGCCTCAAGGGCAGGGGTCTACGAGCAGTACTTC.

This clone has a single count. This chain connects TRBV19 to TRBJ2-2; perhaps TRBD2 as D (5 bases). There are 16 residues in the CDR3. Looked up from germline, CDR1 is LNHDA and CDR2 is SQIVND (reference sequence). Trimming stripped 8 bases from V and 3 bases from J, with 19 bases between. The CDR3 sequence is CASGERGLADTGELFF. The CDR3 DNA is TGTGCCAGTGGGGAAAGAGGGCTTGCGGACACCGGGGAGCTGTTTTTT.